This TCR beta chain was documented in a study of blood T cell repertoires in COVID-19. Across the study: Specimens from acute and convalescent COVID-19 originated in the United States, Italy and Spain. T cells, B-cell-depleted T cells, or PBMCs provided the cDNA or gDNA that served as material.

Per the original data handling: Nucleated cell counts were estimated from reference gene primer amplification. Profiled with immunoSEQ multiplex PCR; TCRdb holds only in-frame clones, not every one. V and J calls and clone size are those listed in that table; D and trimming were worked out from the DNA. The sample holds 20,000 to 25,000 clones; 73% are singletons and the top ten take roughly 20%. Germline CDR1 and CDR2: SGHVS and FQNEAQ. The CDR3 consists of 13 residues. V dropped 3 bases and J dropped 3 bases, with 8 bases sitting between them. This clonotype was obtained from a human donor in a cohort sampled during active or convalescent COVID-19. Sequencing was performed on peripheral blood. This chain joins TRBV7-8 and TRBJ1-2; D gene unclear. CDR3 sequence reads: CASSFTVDYGYTF. The CDR3 DNA follows: TGTGCCAGCAGCTTTACAGTGGACTATGGCTACACCTTC.